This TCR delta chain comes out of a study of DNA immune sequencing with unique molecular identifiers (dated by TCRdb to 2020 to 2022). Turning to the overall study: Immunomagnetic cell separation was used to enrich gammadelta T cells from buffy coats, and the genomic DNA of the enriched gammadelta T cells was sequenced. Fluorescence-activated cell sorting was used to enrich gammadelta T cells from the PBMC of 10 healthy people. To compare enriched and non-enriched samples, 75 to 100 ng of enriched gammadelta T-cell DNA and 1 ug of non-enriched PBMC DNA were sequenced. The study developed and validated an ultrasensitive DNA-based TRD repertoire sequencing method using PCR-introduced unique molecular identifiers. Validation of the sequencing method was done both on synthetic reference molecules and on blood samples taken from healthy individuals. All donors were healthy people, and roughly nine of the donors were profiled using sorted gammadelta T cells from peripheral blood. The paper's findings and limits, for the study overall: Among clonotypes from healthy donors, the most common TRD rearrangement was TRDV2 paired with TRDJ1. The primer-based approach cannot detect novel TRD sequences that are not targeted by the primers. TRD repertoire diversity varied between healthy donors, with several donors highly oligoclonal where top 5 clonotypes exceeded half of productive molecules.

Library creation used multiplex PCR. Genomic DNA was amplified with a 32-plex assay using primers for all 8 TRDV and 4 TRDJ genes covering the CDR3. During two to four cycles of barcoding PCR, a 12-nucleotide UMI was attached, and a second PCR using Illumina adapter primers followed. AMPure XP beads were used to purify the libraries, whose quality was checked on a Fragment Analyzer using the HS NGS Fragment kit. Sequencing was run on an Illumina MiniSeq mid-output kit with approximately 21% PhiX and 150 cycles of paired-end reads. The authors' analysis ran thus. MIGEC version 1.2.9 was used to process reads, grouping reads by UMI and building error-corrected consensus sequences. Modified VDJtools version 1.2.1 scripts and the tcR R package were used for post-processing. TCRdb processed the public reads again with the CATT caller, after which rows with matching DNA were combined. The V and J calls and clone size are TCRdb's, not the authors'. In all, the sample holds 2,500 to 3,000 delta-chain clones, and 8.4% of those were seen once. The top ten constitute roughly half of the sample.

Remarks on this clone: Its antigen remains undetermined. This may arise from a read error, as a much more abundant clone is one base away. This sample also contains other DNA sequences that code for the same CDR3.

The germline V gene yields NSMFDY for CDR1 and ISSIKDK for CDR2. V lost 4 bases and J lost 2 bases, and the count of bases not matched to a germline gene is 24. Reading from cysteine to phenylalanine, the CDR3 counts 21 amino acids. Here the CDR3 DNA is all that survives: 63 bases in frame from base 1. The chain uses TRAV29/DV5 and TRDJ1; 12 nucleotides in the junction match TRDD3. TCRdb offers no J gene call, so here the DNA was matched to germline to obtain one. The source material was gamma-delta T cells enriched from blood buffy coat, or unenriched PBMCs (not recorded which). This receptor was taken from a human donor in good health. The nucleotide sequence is TGTGCAGCAGTACGTGGGAAGGTGTACTGGGGGATACCCCACCCTACCGATAAACTCATCTTT. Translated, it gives CAAVRGKVYWGIPHPTDKLIF.